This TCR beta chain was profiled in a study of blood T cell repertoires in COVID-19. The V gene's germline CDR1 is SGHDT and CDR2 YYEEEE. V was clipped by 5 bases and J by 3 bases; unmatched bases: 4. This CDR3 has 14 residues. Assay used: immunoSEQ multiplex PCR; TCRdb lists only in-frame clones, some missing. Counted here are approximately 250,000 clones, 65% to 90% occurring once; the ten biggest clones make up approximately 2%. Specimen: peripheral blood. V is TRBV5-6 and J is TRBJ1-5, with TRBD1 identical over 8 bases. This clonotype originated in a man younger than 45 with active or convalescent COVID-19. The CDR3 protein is CASRGQGTNQPQHF. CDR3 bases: TGTGCCAGCAGAGGACAGGGAACCAATCAGCCCCAGCATTTT.